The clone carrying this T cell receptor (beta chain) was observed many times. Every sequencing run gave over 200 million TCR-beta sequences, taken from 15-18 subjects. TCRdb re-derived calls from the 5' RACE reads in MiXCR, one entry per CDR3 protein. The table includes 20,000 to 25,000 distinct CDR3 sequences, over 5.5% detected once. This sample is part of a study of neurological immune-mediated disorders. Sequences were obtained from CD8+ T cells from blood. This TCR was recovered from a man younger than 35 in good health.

CDR3 amino acids: CASSPTKPRGSYGYTF. DNA for the CDR3: TGTGCCAGCAGCCCTACCAAACCCAGGGGGTCTTATGGCTACACCTTC. The chain joins TRBV6-6 to TRBJ1-2; 7 bases match TRBD1. Germline CDR1 reads MNHNY; CDR2 reads SVGAGI (reference sequence). After removal of 6 bases from V and 5 bases from J, the junction contained 15 bases not matched to a gene. The CDR3 spans 16 residues.